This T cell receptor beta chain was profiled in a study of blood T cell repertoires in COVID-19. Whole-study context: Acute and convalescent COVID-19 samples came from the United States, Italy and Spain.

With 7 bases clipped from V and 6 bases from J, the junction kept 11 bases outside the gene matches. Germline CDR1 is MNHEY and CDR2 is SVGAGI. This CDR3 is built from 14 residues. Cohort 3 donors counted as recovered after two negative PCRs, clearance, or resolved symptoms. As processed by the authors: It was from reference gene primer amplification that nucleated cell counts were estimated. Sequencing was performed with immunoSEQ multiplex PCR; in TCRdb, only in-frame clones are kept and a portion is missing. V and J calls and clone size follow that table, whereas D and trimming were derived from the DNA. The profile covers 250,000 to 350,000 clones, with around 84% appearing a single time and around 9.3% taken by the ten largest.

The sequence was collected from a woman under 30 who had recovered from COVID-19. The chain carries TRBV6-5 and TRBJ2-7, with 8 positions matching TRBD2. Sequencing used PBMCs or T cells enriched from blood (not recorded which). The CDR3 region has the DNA TGTGCCAGCACCTCGGTAGCGGGATCATCCGAGCAGTACTTC. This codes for CASTSVAGSSEQYF.